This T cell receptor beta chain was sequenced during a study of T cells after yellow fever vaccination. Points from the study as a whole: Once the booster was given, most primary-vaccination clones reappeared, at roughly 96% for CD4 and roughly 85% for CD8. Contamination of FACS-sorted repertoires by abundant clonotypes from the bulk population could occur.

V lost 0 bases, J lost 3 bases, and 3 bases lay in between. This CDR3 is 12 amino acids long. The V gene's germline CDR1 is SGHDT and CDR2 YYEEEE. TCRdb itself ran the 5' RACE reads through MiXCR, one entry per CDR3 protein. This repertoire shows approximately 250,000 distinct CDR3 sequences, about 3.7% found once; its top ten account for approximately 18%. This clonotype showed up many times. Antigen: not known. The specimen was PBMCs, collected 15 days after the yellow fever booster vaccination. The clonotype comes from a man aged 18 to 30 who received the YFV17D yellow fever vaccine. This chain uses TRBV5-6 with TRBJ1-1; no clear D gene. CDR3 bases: TGTGCCAGCAGCTTGGAGTACACTGAAGCTTTCTTT. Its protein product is CASSLEYTEAFF. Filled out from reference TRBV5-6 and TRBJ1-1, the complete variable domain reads DAGVTQSPTHLIKTRGQQVTLRCSPKSGHDTVSWYQQALGQGPQFIFQYYEEEERQRGNFPDRFSGHQFPNYSSELNVNALLLGDSALYLCASSLEYTEAFFGQGTRLTVV.